The 12 T cell receptor beta chains below come from one sample, sequenced in a study of blood T cell repertoires in COVID-19. Method: immunoSEQ multiplex PCR; TCRdb's copy keeps in-frame clones and lacks some. The table lists approximately 280,000 clones, 65% to 85% of them singletons. Sequenced material: peripheral blood. These receptors were collected from a human donor with COVID-19, enrolled during active disease. The donor label of this sample is uncertain.

The chain recombines TRBV10-1 with TRBJ1-5; 7 nucleotides line up with TRBD1. The germline V gene encodes CDR1 WNHNN and CDR2 SYGVQD (reference sequence). Trimming removed 6 bases from V and 4 bases from J; junction bases left unmatched: 3. The CDR3 is 13 residues long. The CDR3 sequence: CASSRDSNQPQHF. CDR3 sequence (DNA): TGCGCCAGCAGCCGGGACAGTAATCAGCCCCAGCATTTT.

This clone was found once. This chain connects TRBV5-6 to TRBJ2-7; D remains ambiguous. V lost 4 bases and J 7 bases, leaving 18 bases between the germline ends. Germline CDR1 and CDR2: SGHDT and YYEEEE. This CDR3 comprises 14 residues. CDR3 sequence: CASSPSRPTSEQYF. CDR3 in DNA: TGTGCCAGCAGCCCAAGCAGGCCTACCTCTGAGCAGTACTTC.

The chain uses TRBV28 and TRBJ1-2; D possibly corresponds to TRBD1 (5 bases). Per germline, CDR1 MDHEN and CDR2 SYDVKM. Trimming pared 3 bases from V and 1 base from J, leaving 21 bases between. CDR3 length: 18 amino acids. CDR3 nucleotide sequence: TGTGCCAGCAGTTTCCCAACCCCTGGACACGATTTTAACTATGGCTACACCTTC. Protein product: CASSFPTPGHDFNYGYTF.

This clone was counted between two and nine times. This chain links TRBV4-1 with TRBJ1-2; no reliable D call. Trimming took 1 base from V and 3 from J, leaving 9 bases between them. This CDR3 has 14 amino acids. The germline V gene encodes CDR1 MGHRA and CDR2 YSYEKL. CDR3 DNA sequence: TGCGCCAGCAGCCAAGCGGCAGGCTACTATGGCTACACCTTC. Its protein is CASSQAAGYYGYTF.

The chain joins TRBV28 to TRBJ2-7; 7 positions match TRBD2. CDR1 and CDR2 (germline): MDHEN, SYDVKM. The CDR3 loop spans 14 amino acids. The V and J ends lost 7 bases and 6 bases, in that order; junction bases with no gene match: 12. CDR3 protein: CASIGGTRSFEQYF. CDR3 nucleotide sequence: TGTGCCAGCATCGGGGGGACCAGGAGCTTCGAGCAGTACTTC.

The chain combines TRBV20-1 with TRBJ1-2, with TRBD1 as a possible D gene (5 bases). This CDR3 has 13 amino acids. The V gene's germline CDR1 is DFQATT and CDR2 SNEGSKA (reference sequence). Trimming pared 3 bases from V and 4 bases from J, leaving 12 bases between. CDR3 loop: CSASGQGTYGYTF. CDR3 coding DNA: TGCAGTGCTAGTGGGCAGGGAACCTATGGCTACACCTTC.

The chain links TRBV5-1 to TRBJ2-2, with a tentative D call TRBD2 (6 bases). The V end was cut by 1 base, the J end by 7 bases, with 14 bases between. Germline CDR1 and CDR2: SGHRS and YFSETQ. This CDR3 region has 15 residues. The CDR3 protein is CASSLRSGEIGELFF. The CDR3 DNA is TGCGCCAGCAGCTTGCGATCGGGAGAGATCGGGGAGCTGTTTTTT.

The chain links TRBV2 to TRBJ1-6; D is perhaps TRBD1 (5 bases). V dropped 9 bases and J dropped 0 bases, with 12 bases sitting between them. The CDR3 consists of 15 residues. Germline assignment: CDR1 SNHLY and CDR2 FYNNEI. This CDR3 is CARTQGSSYNSPLHF. The DNA of the CDR3 is TGTGCCAGAACCCAGGGAAGCTCCTATAATTCACCCCTCCACTTT.

The rearrangement uses TRBV5-4 and TRBJ1-2; D is unclear. The CDR3 length is 16 residues. Trimming took off 5 bases at V and 0 bases at J, with 17 bases between the two ends. Germline assignment: CDR1 SGHNT and CDR2 YYREEE (reference sequence). CDR3 sequence: CASSRPGSEANYGYTF. CDR3 in DNA: TGTGCCAGCAGTAGACCGGGGAGCGAAGCTAACTATGGCTACACCTTC.

There are a few counts of this clone. The CDR3 sequence: CASSTTGTGANVLTF. In DNA, the CDR3 is TGTGCCAGCAGCACGACAGGGACTGGGGCCAACGTCCTGACTTTC. The rearrangement links TRBV7-8 to TRBJ2-6; 7 positions match TRBD1. This CDR3 has 15 amino acids. The V and J ends lost 5 bases and 2 bases, in that order; junction bases with no gene match: 3. CDR1 and CDR2 (germline): SGHVS, FQNEAQ.

V usage is TRBV28 and J usage is TRBJ1-6; D remains ambiguous. Trimming took off 5 bases at V and 4 bases at J, with 6 bases between the two ends. The CDR3 totals 13 residues. Germline CDR1 reads MDHEN; CDR2 reads SYDVKM. CDR3 sequence: CASSTDYNSPLHF. The CDR3 DNA reads as TGTGCCAGCAGTACAGATTATAATTCACCCCTCCACTTT. The full variable domain, in which reference TRBV28 and TRBJ1-6 provide the parts outside the CDR3, is DVKVTQSSRYLVKRTGEKVFLECVQDMDHENMFWYRQDPGLGLRLIYFSYDVKMKEKGDIPEGYSVSREKKERFSLILESASTNQTSMYLCASSTDYNSPLHFGNGTRLTVT.

The gene calls are TRBV6-6 and TRBJ2-1; TRBD2 matches at 7 bases. CDR1 is MNHNY, CDR2 SVGAGI, per germline (reference sequence). Trimming cost V 7 bases and J 2 bases; bases outside gene matches: 8. The length of the CDR3 is 15 residues. The CDR3 spells CASNPLAATYNEQFF. CDR3 sequence (DNA): TGTGCCAGCAACCCCCTAGCGGCCACCTACAATGAGCAGTTCTTC.